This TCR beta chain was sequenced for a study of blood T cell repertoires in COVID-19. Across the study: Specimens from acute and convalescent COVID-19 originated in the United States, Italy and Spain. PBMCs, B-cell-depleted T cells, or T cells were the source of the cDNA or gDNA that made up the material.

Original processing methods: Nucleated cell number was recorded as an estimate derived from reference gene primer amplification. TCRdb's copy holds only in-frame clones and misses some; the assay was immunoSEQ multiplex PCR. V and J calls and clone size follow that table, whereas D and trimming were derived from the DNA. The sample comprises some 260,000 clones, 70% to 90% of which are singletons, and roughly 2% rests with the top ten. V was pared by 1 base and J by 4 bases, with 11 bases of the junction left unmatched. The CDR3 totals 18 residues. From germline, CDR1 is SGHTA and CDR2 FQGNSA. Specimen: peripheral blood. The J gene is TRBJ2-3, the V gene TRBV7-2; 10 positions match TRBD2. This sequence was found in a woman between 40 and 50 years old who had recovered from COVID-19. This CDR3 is CASSLEISGRIFADTQYF. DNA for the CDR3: TGTGCCAGCAGCTTAGAGATTAGCGGGAGGATTTTCGCAGATACGCAGTATTTT.